The present entry profiles one TCR beta chain with its context. What it binds is not known. Deletions cut 4 bases from V and 4 bases from J, with 17 bases between. This CDR3 region has 15 residues. Per the germline V gene, CDR1 is SGHDT and CDR2 is YYEEEE. This specimen comes from a study of T cells in localized non-small cell lung cancer. Study-wide points: Overall survival was longer when the density of T cells in the blood was higher. Sequencing, confined to only one tumor region, leaves heterogeneity possible. Clonality of T cells reached its maximum in uninvolved adjacent lung, surpassing tumor.

Data came from immunoSEQ multiplex PCR; TCRdb stores just in-frame clones and leaves some out. The sample carries approximately 15,000 clones, more than 80% recorded once. The sequence came from a female donor over 55 with stage I squamous cell lung carcinoma. The specimen was peripheral blood, collected before any cancer treatment. V is TRBV5-6 and J is TRBJ1-2; perhaps TRBD1 as D (5 bases). Written as DNA, the CDR3 is TGTGCCAGCAGCCCGACTGACAGCTTTAGCTATGGCTACACCTTC. Its translation is CASSPTDSFSYGYTF.